Presented here are 28 T cell receptor beta chains from one specimen sequenced in a study of blood T cells in healthy people across ages. It was with a sample-barcoded 5' primer and a J-beta primer mix that a second PCR of roughly 7 to 12 cycles was run. TCRdb itself ran the 5' RACE reads through MiXCR, one entry per CDR3 protein. The data show around 900,000 distinct CDR3 sequences, with about 28% seen just once and 15% to 20% held by the top ten. Source material: blood. The receptors derive from an elderly woman in good health.

To note about this clonotype: A junction end diverges from the germline sequence, so it may reflect a read error. The chain uses TRBV12-3 or TRBV12-4 and TRBJ2-3, with D hard to call. The CDR3 consists of 15 residues. CDR3 loop: CASSFGSLRADAQYF. CDR3 nucleotide sequence: TGTGCCAGCAGTTTCGGCAGCCTGAGAGCAGATGCGCAGTATTTT.

As for this clonotype: With a much larger clone just one base away, this may be a read error. The rearrangement joins TRBV11-3 to TRBJ2-1; D is undetermined. This CDR3 comprises 11 residues. Between the trimmed V and J ends, which lost 5 bases and 5 bases, there was a span of 4 bases. Germline values: CDR1 SGHNT, CDR2 YENEEA. The CDR3: CASSQHNEQFF. CDR3 nucleotide sequence: TGTGCCAGCAGCCAACACAATGAGCAGTTCTTC.

With respect to this clonotype: Since a much larger clone is just one base distant, this may be a read error. The chain links TRBV20-1 to TRBJ2-3, with D tentatively TRBD1 (7 bases). There are 16 residues in the CDR3. The germline V gene has CDR1 DFQATT and CDR2 SNEGSKA (reference sequence). Trimming removed 2 bases at V and 5 bases at J, with 20 bases between. The DNA for the CDR3 is TGCAGTGCTAGATCCGTTACAGGGGAGGTGAGAGATACGCAGTATTTT. It translates to CSARSVTGEVRDTQYF.

V is TRBV6-5 and J is TRBJ1-5, with TRBD1 matching 7 bases. CDR3 length: 14 residues. CDR1 MNHEY and CDR2 SVGAGI come from the germline V gene. Unmatched junction bases numbered 10, after V lost 5 bases and J lost 9 bases. The CDR3: CASSDREFGGPQHF. The CDR3 nucleotides are TGTGCCAGCAGTGACAGGGAATTTGGCGGGCCCCAGCATTTT.

The chain is built from TRBV7-2 and TRBJ2-3; the D is unclear. Germline lookup yields CDR1 SGHTA and CDR2 FQGNSA. V was cut by 6 bases and J by 14 bases, with 15 bases left in between. This CDR3 contains 11 residues. CDR3 sequence: CASRDGPRPYF. In DNA, the CDR3 is TGTGCCAGCAGGGACGGACCGCGTCCGTATTTT. Using reference TRBV7-2 and TRBJ2-3 for the parts outside the CDR3, the full variable domain is GAGVSQSPSNKVTEKGKDVELRCDPISGHTALYWYRQSLGQGLEFLIYFQGNSAPDKSGLPSDRFSAERTGGSVSTLTIQRTQQEDSAVYLCASRDGPRPYFGPGTRLTVL.

This clonotype was counted only a few times. One junction end disagrees with the germline gene, perhaps due to a read error. The V gene is TRBV20-1, the J gene TRBJ1-1; maybe TRBD1 (5 bases). Germline V gene sequence: CDR1 DFQATT, CDR2 SNEGSKA (reference sequence). The CDR3 extends over 13 amino acids. The CDR3 nucleotides read TGCAGTGCCCAAGAGGGGATGAATACTGAAGCTTTCTTT. It specifies CSAQEGMNTEAFF.

In its sample, this clonotype was seen once. A much larger clone differs by one base, so this may be a read error. This chain connects TRBV20-1 to TRBJ2-3; D remains unclear. Germline CDR1 and CDR2: DFQATT and SNEGSKA (reference sequence). Trimming left V 8 bases short and J 0 bases short, with 12 bases between. The CDR3 consists of 13 residues. For the CDR3, the DNA is TGCAGTCCGCCCAAGAGCAGCACAGATACGCAGTATTTT. Protein: CSPPKSSTDTQYF.

The table lists this clonotype with a few counts. This chain uses TRBV11-2 with TRBJ1-2, with TRBD1 matching 7 bases. V trimming: 5 bases; J trimming: 7 bases; junction bases outside the gene matches: 4. The CDR3 covers 12 residues. Germline V gene lookup returns CDR1 SGHAT and CDR2 FQNNGV. Written as DNA, the CDR3 is TGTGCCAGCAGCCCGGACAGGTTTGGCTACACCTTC. It codes for CASSPDRFGYTF.

The table lists this clonotype with a few counts. The CDR3 region is CASSSKLSEGYTF. The CDR3 bases are TGTGCCAGCAGCAGTAAACTGAGCGAAGGCTACACCTTC. V usage is TRBV5-6 and J usage is TRBJ1-2; D uncertain. The CDR3 covers 13 residues. V shed 4 bases and J shed 8 bases, with 15 bases lying between them. In germline, CDR1 is SGHDT, CDR2 YYEEEE.

This clonotype has ten or more counts. The chain has TRBV10-3 and TRBJ1-5; D not resolved. Looked up from germline, CDR1 is ENHRY and CDR2 is SYGVKD. The V and J ends lost 6 bases and 5 bases respectively, with 11 bases between them. The CDR3 is 13 residues long. CDR3 DNA sequence: TGTGCCATCAGGGCCGGAGGCCATCAGCCCCAGCATTTT. This gives the protein CAIRAGGHQPQHF.

This clonotype was observed at least ten times. The J gene is TRBJ2-1, the V gene TRBV6-1, with 12 bases that match TRBD2. The CDR3 runs 15 residues. Looked up from germline, CDR1 is MNHNS and CDR2 is SASEGT. V lost 6 bases and J lost 6; bases outside the gene matches: 6. CDR3 sequence (DNA): TGTGCCAGCAGCTCACTAGCGGGGGGAAGCAATGAGCAGTTCTTC. Protein sequence: CASSSLAGGSNEQFF.

The J gene is TRBJ1-6, the V gene TRBV28; D gene uncertain. Germline V CDR1 and CDR2: MDHEN, SYDVKM. The CDR3 length is 17 residues. The V end lost 7 bases, the J end lost 0 bases, and 16 bases lay between the germline ends. CDR3 coding DNA: TGTGCCAGCATGTCCAGAATATCTAGCTCCTATAATTCACCCCTCCACTTT. Protein: CASMSRISSSYNSPLHF.

This clonotype was recorded at least ten times. This sequence joins TRBV30 and TRBJ1-2; D may be TRBD1 (5 bases). The CDR3 is 13 residues long. Trimming removed 3 bases from V and 2 bases from J, with 10 bases in between. CDR1 is GTSNPN and CDR2 is SVGIG in the germline V gene (reference sequence). The CDR3, as DNA: TGTGCCTGGAGGTCAGGGCAGAACTATGGCTACACCTTC. Its translation is CAWRSGQNYGYTF.

The CDR3 coding sequence is TGTGCCAGCAGTTTAGTCGGTCAGGGCGGTCAGCCCCAGCATTTT. Translating it yields CASSLVGQGGQPQHF. The J gene is TRBJ1-5, the V gene TRBV12-3 or TRBV12-4, with D possibly being TRBD1 (5 bases). The CDR3 contains 15 residues. Trimming stripped 1 base from V and 6 bases from J, with 13 bases between.

This clonotype was observed at least ten times. This chain uses TRBV7-2 with TRBJ2-4; 9 bases fit TRBD2. V lost 5 bases and J lost 3; bases outside the gene matches: 14. This CDR3 contains 18 residues. Germline loops: CDR1 SGHTA, CDR2 FQGNSA. The CDR3 is CASSARGGGAPDKNIQYF. The CDR3 DNA is TGTGCCAGCAGCGCAAGAGGCGGGGGGGCCCCTGACAAAAACATTCAGTACTTC.

V and J are TRBV25-1 and TRBJ2-5; 10 bases are shared with TRBD2. CDR1 and CDR2 from the germline V gene are MGHDK and SYGVNS. The CDR3 length is 15 residues. With V trimmed by 2 bases and J by 5 bases, 5 bases remained unmatched. CDR3 nucleotides: TGTGCCAGCAGTGAAGGAGCGGGGGGGTGGGAGACCCAGTACTTC. It translates to CASSEGAGGWETQYF.

This clonotype was detected many times. The chain employs TRBV7-9 and TRBJ2-7; 10 nucleotides match TRBD1. The CDR3 spans 14 residues. After removal of 1 base from V and 7 bases from J, the junction contained 4 bases not matched to a gene. From germline, CDR1 is SEHNR and CDR2 FQNEAQ (reference sequence). The CDR3 region is CASSLEGTGVEQYF. As DNA, the CDR3 is TGTGCCAGCAGCTTAGAGGGGACAGGGGTTGAGCAGTACTTC.

For this clonotype: A single base separates this from a much larger clone, so it may be a read error. This rearrangement joins TRBV9 to TRBJ2-5, with D tentatively TRBD2 (6 bases). CDR1 is SGDLS, CDR2 YYNGEE, per germline. The CDR3 covers 17 residues. V lost 0 bases and J 4 bases, leaving 19 bases between the germline ends. The CDR3 reads CASSVESRGTYLETQYF. CDR3 sequence (DNA): TGTGCCAGCAGCGTAGAATCGCGGGGAACGTACCTAGAGACCCAGTACTTC.

This clonotype showed up just a few times. A clone one base away is much larger, so this may be a read error. The chain carries TRBV7-7 and TRBJ2-7, with D tentatively TRBD1 or TRBD2 (7 bases each). The CDR3 has 16 residues. Trimming shortened V by 1 base and J by 7 bases, and 20 bases separated the two germline ends. Germline V CDR1 and CDR2: SSHAT, FNYEAQ (reference sequence). CDR3 sequence reads: CASSLGPRGGGDEQYF. The DNA of the CDR3 is TGTGCCAGCAGCTTAGGTCCCAGGGGAGGGGGCGATGAGCAGTACTTC.

This clonotype was observed many times. The chain joins TRBV21-1 to TRBJ2-1; the table's TRBD2 call for D was not verified on the DNA. TRBV21-1 is shown as a pseudogene. The CDR3 extends over 19 amino acids. The CDR3 loop is CASSKVGTSGGASRNEQFF. The CDR3 DNA follows: TGTGCCAGCAGCAAAGTCGGGACTAGCGGGGGGGCTTCACGCAATGAGCAGTTCTTC.

This clonotype has ten or more counts. The chain employs TRBV7-2 and TRBJ1-6; D is unresolved. V lost 5 bases to trimming and J lost 0 bases, with 11 bases between them. Germline V CDR1 and CDR2: SGHTA, FQGNSA. CDR3 length: 16 amino acids. CDR3 coding DNA: TGTGCCAGCAGCCCATTTCTTAGCTCCTATAATTCACCCCTCCACTTT. Protein product: CASSPFLSSYNSPLHF.

V usage is TRBV5-1 and J usage is TRBJ2-1; 8 bases are a match to TRBD2. V trimming: 0 bases; J trimming: 9 bases; junction bases outside the gene matches: 11. The CDR3 extends over 16 amino acids. Germline CDR1 SGHRS, CDR2 YFSETQ. The DNA of the CDR3 is TGCGCCAGCAGCTTGGCCTTTGGACTAGCTCAAAGTGAGCAGTTCTTC. Translated, it gives CASSLAFGLAQSEQFF.

As concerns this clonotype: This may stem from a read error, because a much larger clone lies one nucleotide away. DNA for the CDR3: TGTGCCAGCACCGACAGGGGCGAGTCCTCTGGGGCCAACGTCCTGACTTTC. Translating gives CASTDRGESSGANVLTF. The chain joins TRBV6-6 to TRBJ2-6, with 8 bases fitting TRBD1. V shed 7 bases and J 0 bases; nucleotides not matched to a gene: 8. The germline CDR1 and CDR2 sequences are MNHNY and SVGAGI (reference sequence). The CDR3 loop spans 17 amino acids.

With respect to this clonotype: A single base separates this from a much larger clone, so it may be a read error. The chain couples TRBV12-3 or TRBV12-4 to TRBJ1-5; D not resolved. This CDR3 spans 15 amino acids. The CDR3 loop is CTSSLGGRVNQPQHF. The CDR3 bases are TGTACCAGCAGTTTAGGCGGCAGAGTCAATCAGCCCCAGCATTTT.

Turning to this clonotype: This may stem from a read error, because a much larger clone lies one nucleotide away. V and J are TRBV27 and TRBJ2-6; TRBD1 agrees at 7 bases. CDR3 length: 16 amino acids. CDR1 is MNHEY and CDR2 is SMNVEV in the germline V gene (reference sequence). The CDR3 bases are TGTGTCAGCACGGGACAGCCCCTCTCTGGGGCCAACGTCCTGACTTTC. It encodes CVSTGQPLSGANVLTF.

This clonotype was found many times. The chain couples TRBV7-2 to TRBJ2-7; D gene ambiguous. The CDR3 spans 12 residues. The V gene's germline CDR1 is SGHTA and CDR2 FQGNSA. V lost 1 base to trimming and J lost 4 bases, with 5 bases between them. The CDR3 nucleotides read TGTGCCAGCAGCTTAGTGTTGTACGAGCAGTACTTC. Translating gives CASSLVLYEQYF. Together with reference TRBV7-2 and TRBJ2-7, the CDR3 gives the full variable domain: GAGVSQSPSNKVTEKGKDVELRCDPISGHTALYWYRQSLGQGLEFLIYFQGNSAPDKSGLPSDRFSAERTGGSVSTLTIQRTQQEDSAVYLCASSLVLYEQYFGPGTRLTVT.

The sample holds a few counts of this clonotype. The genes are TRBV2 and TRBJ1-5; the D gene is possibly TRBD1 (5 bases). In germline, CDR1 is SNHLY, CDR2 FYNNEI. V lost 4 bases and J 3 bases, leaving 13 bases between the germline ends. The CDR3 runs 15 residues. The CDR3 protein is CASSGSTAPNQPQHF. The CDR3 nucleotides read TGTGCCAGCAGTGGGTCGACAGCACCCAATCAGCCCCAGCATTTT.

This clonotype was seen many times. V is TRBV5-1 and J is TRBJ2-7, with D possibly being TRBD1 (5 bases). CDR3 length: 14 amino acids. Trimming left V 5 bases short and J 5 bases short, with 17 bases between. Germline V gene sequence: CDR1 SGHRS, CDR2 YFSETQ. CDR3 coding DNA: TGCGCCAGCAGACTTCAGGGTCCCTTGAACGAGCAGTACTTC. It yields the protein CASRLQGPLNEQYF.